The 3 T cell receptor beta chains reported below all come from one sample, sequenced in a study of blood T cell repertoires in COVID-19. The assay was immunoSEQ multiplex PCR, and TCRdb's table has in-frame clones only and misses some. The sample contains around 400,000 clones, about 88% of which appear only once. The sequenced material came from PBMCs or T cells enriched from blood (not recorded which). These receptors originate from a woman aged 18-30 years who had been exposed to COVID-19.

The V gene is TRBV19, the J gene TRBJ1-5; a possible D gene is TRBD1 (6 bases). Germline V gene data show CDR1 as LNHDA and CDR2 as SQIVND (reference sequence). Trimming stripped 3 bases from V and 9 bases from J, with 15 bases between. CDR3 length: 14 amino acids. CDR3 bases: TGTGCCAGTAGTATCGGGGCAGGGGATTTGCCCCAGCATTTT. This translates into CASSIGAGDLPQHF. Filled out from reference TRBV19 and TRBJ1-5, the complete variable domain reads DGGITQSPKYLFRKEGQNVTLSCEQNLNHDAMYWYRQDPGQGLRLIYYSQIVNDFQKGDIAEGYSVSREKKESFPLTVTSAQKNPTAFYLCASSIGAGDLPQHFGDGTRLSIL.

The gene calls are TRBV19 and TRBJ2-7; 12 bases agree with TRBD2. This CDR3 spans 15 amino acids. V shed 5 bases, J shed 3 bases, and the junction held 5 bases outside the gene matches. Germline CDR1 and CDR2: LNHDA and SQIVND (reference sequence). The CDR3 DNA follows: TGTGCCAGTAGTTCCCTAGCGGGAGGGAGCTACGAGCAGTACTTC. This translates into CASSSLAGGSYEQYF.

This clone has just one count. This rearrangement joins TRBV5-5 to TRBJ1-1; D gene unclear. V was shortened by 4 bases and J by 7 bases, with 11 bases between the two germline ends. CDR1 is SGHKS and CDR2 is YYEKEE in the germline V gene (reference sequence). The CDR3 has 12 residues. The CDR3, as DNA: TGTGCCAGCAGCCTATCGGCAGGTGAAGCTTTCTTT. Translating it yields CASSLSAGEAFF.